The 14 T cell receptor beta chains listed next were all sequenced from one sample in a study of post-analysis software for immune sequencing data. TCR beta cDNA libraries included unique molecular identifiers. Each CDR3 protein is one row after TCRdb ran MiXCR on the PCR reads. The repertoire consists of under 200,000 distinct CDR3 sequences, with under 40% occurring once and the leading ten covering about 26%. Sequenced here: blood, sampled after autologous hematopoietic stem cell transplantation. The receptors were gathered from a girl aged 5 to 17 with multiple sclerosis.

This clonotype was detected only a few times. The chain has TRBV7-9 and TRBJ1-4, with 7 bases lining up with TRBD1. The V and J ends lost 5 bases and 5 bases, in that order; junction bases with no gene match: 8. The germline gives CDR1 SEHNR, CDR2 FQNEAQ (reference sequence). This CDR3 region has 15 residues. The CDR3 nucleotides are TGTGCCAGCAGCCCCCGGGACAGAGAAAATGAAAAACTGTTTTTT. It encodes CASSPRDRENEKLFF.

Worth noting for this clonotype: One base away lies a much larger clone, so this may be a sequencing read error. V usage is TRBV20-1 and J usage is TRBJ2-1; D might be TRBD2 (5 bases). The CDR3 runs 15 residues. CDR1 and CDR2 from the germline V gene are DFQATT and SNEGSKA (reference sequence). The CDR3 DNA follows: TGCAGTACTAGAGAGGGTAAAAGCTCCTACAATGAGCAGTTCTTC. Its translation is CSTREGKSSYNEQFF.

The chain combines TRBV4-1 with TRBJ2-1; D remains ambiguous. Germline CDR1 reads MGHRA; CDR2 reads YSYEKL. CDR3 length: 14 residues. The V gene lost 0 bases and the J gene lost 7 bases, with 10 bases spanning the gap. CDR3: CASSQDNALNEQFF. As DNA, the CDR3 is TGCGCCAGCAGCCAAGATAACGCGCTAAATGAGCAGTTCTTC.

J is TRBJ1-1 and V is TRBV7-9, with D unresolved. Germline assignment: CDR1 SEHNR and CDR2 FQNEAQ (reference sequence). V lost 1 base and J 4 bases, leaving 13 bases between the germline ends. The CDR3 totals 15 residues. The CDR3 sequence is CASSLDWAEGTEAFF. The CDR3 nucleotides are TGTGCCAGCAGCTTAGATTGGGCGGAGGGCACTGAAGCTTTCTTT.

V usage is TRBV27 and J usage is TRBJ2-2, with D perhaps TRBD2 (6 bases). CDR1 and CDR2 from the germline V gene are MNHEY and SMNVEV (reference sequence). The CDR3 is made up of 13 amino acids. The germline V and J ends were trimmed by 5 bases and 5 bases, with 9 bases remaining between them. CDR3 sequence: CASSMAGTGELFF. CDR3 DNA sequence: TGTGCCAGCAGTATGGCGGGAACCGGGGAGCTGTTTTTT.

Only a few counts were recorded for this clonotype. V gene TRBV20-1 combines with J gene TRBJ2-7; a possible D gene is TRBD2 (5 bases). V lost 0 bases, J lost 8 bases, and 20 bases lay in between. Germline loops: CDR1 DFQATT, CDR2 SNEGSKA (reference sequence). The CDR3 runs to 15 residues. CDR3 amino acids: CSARDYEDSSRKQYF. The CDR3, as DNA: TGCAGTGCTAGAGATTATGAGGACTCCAGCCGTAAGCAGTACTTC.

The V and J genes are TRBV7-2 and TRBJ1-5; no definite D call. Germline CDR1 is SGHTA and CDR2 is FQGNSA. The CDR3 loop spans 15 amino acids. The V gene lost 4 bases and the J gene lost 5 bases, with 15 bases spanning the gap. Written as DNA, the CDR3 is TGTGCCAGCAGCTCCGACCCAGCCCCGGATCAGCCCCAGCATTTT. Amino acid sequence: CASSSDPAPDQPQHF.

This clonotype has just a few counts. V gene TRBV29-1 combines with J gene TRBJ1-4; 12 nucleotides agree with TRBD1. From germline, CDR1 is SQVTM and CDR2 ANQGSEA. The CDR3 is 16 amino acids. J was trimmed by 0 bases and V by 4 bases; bases with no gene match: 3. The CDR3, as DNA: TGCAGCGTTGGGGGACAGGGGGCCGCAACTAATGAAAAACTGTTTTTT. Translated, it gives CSVGGQGAATNEKLFF.

This clonotype is a singleton in its sample. The chain joins TRBV30 to TRBJ2-4, with 14 nucleotides matching TRBD2. The J call may be faulty, since TRBJ2-7 better matches the DNA end. The CDR3 runs 16 residues. Germline CDR1 reads GTSNPN; CDR2 reads SVGIG (reference sequence). This CDR3 is CAWSFGLAGGFHEQYF. CDR3 coding DNA: TGTGCCTGGAGTTTTGGACTAGCGGGAGGTTTTCACGAGCAGTACTTC.

The gene calls are TRBV10-3 and TRBJ2-5; maybe TRBD2 (6 bases). Looked up from germline, CDR1 is ENHRY and CDR2 is SYGVKD. Deletions cut 3 bases from V and 0 bases from J, with 11 bases between. CDR3 size: 15 residues. CDR3 residues: CAISEGASDQETQYF. The CDR3 DNA follows: TGTGCCATCAGTGAAGGAGCTAGCGACCAAGAGACCCAGTACTTC.

This clonotype was seen at least ten times. The chain combines TRBV7-2 with TRBJ2-7, with unresolved D. Germline V lookup: CDR1 SGHTA, CDR2 FQGNSA. The V and J ends lost 3 bases and 0 bases respectively, with 15 bases between them. CDR3 length: 16 amino acids. The CDR3, as DNA: TGTGCCAGCAGCTTGGGTCGGTCCTTGAGCTCCTACGAGCAGTACTTC. Translation: CASSLGRSLSSYEQYF.

This chain uses TRBV4-1 with TRBJ2-1; 7 bases match TRBD2. V shed 0 bases, J shed 9 bases, and the junction held 17 bases outside the gene matches. CDR1 and CDR2 (germline): MGHRA, YSYEKL. The CDR3 loop spans 18 amino acids. CDR3 sequence: CASSQERVWAGDKCEQFF. Here the CDR3 DNA reads TGCGCCAGCAGCCAAGAGAGGGTTTGGGCGGGAGATAAGTGTGAGCAGTTCTTC.

This clonotype was detected many times. The chain carries TRBV29-1 and TRBJ2-3; possible D gene TRBD1, 6 bases. V shed 3 bases and J shed 2 bases, with 12 bases lying between them. This CDR3 contains 14 residues. In germline, CDR1 is SQVTM, CDR2 ANQGSEA. The CDR3 DNA follows: TGCAGCGTTGAGTCCAGGGGAGTCACAGATACGCAGTATTTT. This encodes CSVESRGVTDTQYF.

This clonotype was counted a few times. The chain links TRBV12-3 or TRBV12-4 to TRBJ2-1, with 10 bases that match TRBD1. J gave up 14 bases and V 6 bases, and 7 bases lay outside the gene matches. This CDR3 has 12 residues. The chain's CDR3 is CASSLGTGEEFF. In DNA form, the CDR3 reads TGTGCCAGCAGCCTCGGGACAGGGGAGGAGTTCTTC.